The 29 T cell receptor beta chains below come from one sample, sequenced in a study of CD8 T cells in ankylosing spondylitis. Study results and limitations: A motif of under 10 highly homologous TCR beta variants was seen as apparently characteristic of ankylosing spondylitis blood.

These receptors' targets are unknown. TCRdb fed the 5' RACE reads into MiXCR, producing one record per CDR3 protein. This table has about 800,000 distinct CDR3 sequences, roughly 12% appearing once. Source material: blood, either unsorted or a sorted T cell fraction (not recorded which). All receptors come from a male donor with ankylosing spondylitis.

The CDR3 reads CSAPKGSTYEQYF. The CDR3 DNA sequence: TGCAGTGCCCCCAAGGGATCCACCTACGAGCAGTACTTC. The chain uses TRBV20-1 and TRBJ2-7; D is unresolved. This CDR3 has 13 residues. Trimming took off 6 bases at V and 2 bases at J, with 14 bases between the two ends. Germline V gene sequence: CDR1 DFQATT, CDR2 SNEGSKA (reference sequence).

V is TRBV13 and J is TRBJ1-5, with 10 bases identical to TRBD1. The CDR3 spans 15 residues. Trimming removed 5 bases from V and 6 bases from J; junction bases left unmatched: 7. The germline gives CDR1 PRHDT, CDR2 FYEKMQ (reference sequence). CDR3 DNA: TGTGCCAGCAGCCAAGACAGGGGGCTCGGTCAGCCCCAGCATTTT. It specifies CASSQDRGLGQPQHF.

This clonotype was counted between two and nine times. The J gene is TRBJ2-5, the V gene TRBV6-1; 9 positions agree with TRBD2. In germline, CDR1 is MNHNS, CDR2 SASEGT. The CDR3 length is 18 residues. The V gene end was trimmed by 5 bases and the J gene end by 2 bases; junction bases not matched to a gene: 15. The CDR3 region is CASSLVLTGSGGQETQYF. For the CDR3, the DNA is TGTGCCAGCAGTCTCGTTCTGACAGGTAGCGGGGGACAAGAGACCCAGTACTTC.

J is TRBJ2-3 and V is TRBV20-1; weak D call: TRBD2 (5 bases). Germline loops: CDR1 DFQATT, CDR2 SNEGSKA (reference sequence). V was pared by 0 bases and J by 1 base, with 11 bases between. The CDR3 loop spans 15 amino acids. This CDR3 is CSARDSARGTDTQYF. Here the CDR3 DNA reads TGCAGTGCTAGAGATTCTGCGAGGGGCACAGATACGCAGTATTTT.

The gene calls are TRBV6-2 or TRBV6-3 and TRBJ1-5, with D possibly TRBD1 on 5 matching bases. CDR1 and CDR2 (germline): MNHEY, SVGEGT. The V and J ends lost 7 bases and 0 bases respectively, with 22 bases between them. The CDR3 is 18 amino acids. CDR3 bases: TGTGCCAGCACCCCCTGGAGGGACCGAGGGTATAGCAATCAGCCCCAGCATTTT. Its protein product is CASTPWRDRGYSNQPQHF.

This clonotype was counted a few times. The genes are TRBV7-9 and TRBJ2-1; no clear D. This CDR3 contains 12 residues. Germline lookup yields CDR1 SEHNR and CDR2 FQNEAQ (reference sequence). Between the trimmed V and J ends, which lost 3 bases and 9 bases, there was a span of 9 bases. CDR3 in DNA: TGTGCCAGCAGCTTCGCCGACCCTGAGCAGTTCTTC. It specifies CASSFADPEQFF.

This clonotype was found a few times. The chain joins TRBV7-9 to TRBJ2-5; D is ambiguous. The CDR3 has 12 amino acids. CDR1 is SEHNR and CDR2 is FQNEAQ in the germline V gene (reference sequence). Trimming removed 3 bases at V and 1 base at J, with 3 bases between. This CDR3 reads CASSFIQETQYF. The DNA for the CDR3 is TGTGCCAGCAGCTTCATCCAAGAGACCCAGTACTTC.

This clonotype was detected many times. The rearrangement uses TRBV12-3 or TRBV12-4 and TRBJ2-5; the match to TRBD2 covers 7 bases. The CDR3 is 12 amino acids. V was clipped by 3 bases and J by 9 bases; unmatched bases: 4. The CDR3 is CASSFRGGPQYF. CDR3 DNA sequence: TGTGCCAGCAGTTTTCGGGGAGGGCCCCAGTACTTC.

The rearrangement joins TRBV10-3 to TRBJ1-1, with D perhaps matching TRBD1 (6 bases). The V end was cut by 5 bases, the J end by 3 bases, with 13 bases between. This CDR3 has 14 amino acids. Germline CDR1 reads ENHRY; CDR2 reads SYGVKD. The CDR3 protein is CAISRQVGDTEAFF. The CDR3 DNA is TGTGCCATCAGTAGACAGGTGGGGGACACTGAAGCTTTCTTT.

This clonotype was observed many times. V gene TRBV7-6 combines with J gene TRBJ2-7; D possibly corresponds to TRBD2 (5 bases). Per germline, CDR1 SGHVS and CDR2 FNYEAQ. The CDR3 spans 15 residues. V lost 2 bases and J lost 4, with 15 bases in between. CDR3 sequence: CASSLQPGELYEQYF. In DNA, the CDR3 is TGTGCCAGCAGCTTACAACCCGGGGAATTATACGAGCAGTACTTC.

The chain carries TRBV6-1 and TRBJ2-7, with 9 nucleotides matching TRBD1. The J segment lost 0 bases and the V segment lost 4 bases, leaving 16 bases of the junction unmatched. The germline V gene encodes CDR1 MNHNS and CDR2 SASEGT. The length of the CDR3 is 19 residues. Here the CDR3 reads CASSGRRDRDSTLSYEQYF. The CDR3 DNA reads as TGTGCCAGCAGTGGCCGACGGGACAGGGACTCAACCCTCTCCTACGAGCAGTACTTC.

This clonotype was detected many times. In DNA form, the CDR3 reads TGTGCCAGCAGCTTAATAACACAGGGTTCCTACGAGCAGTACTTC. This sequence encodes CASSLITQGSYEQYF. The genes are TRBV7-2 and TRBJ2-7; D possibly corresponds to TRBD1 (6 bases). The germline gives CDR1 SGHTA, CDR2 FQGNSA. Between the trimmed V and J ends, which lost 2 bases and 1 base, there was a span of 12 bases. The CDR3 covers 15 residues.

The table lists this clonotype with a count of one. The rearrangement uses TRBV5-6 and TRBJ1-2; 11 bases match TRBD1. The CDR3 is 16 amino acids. With 1 base clipped from V and 4 bases from J, the junction kept 6 bases outside the gene matches. Germline-derived CDR1 and CDR2 are SGHDT and YYEEEE. The CDR3 loop is CASSLIRDRGSYGYTF. The DNA of the CDR3 is TGTGCCAGCAGCTTGATTCGGGACAGGGGGAGCTATGGCTACACCTTC.

This clonotype has just a few counts. The chain carries TRBV4-3 and TRBJ2-7; possibly TRBD1 or TRBD2 for D (5 bases each). Germline loops: CDR1 LGHNA, CDR2 YSLEER. Trimming cost V 3 bases and J 3 bases, with 15 bases left between them. The CDR3 has 15 amino acids. In nucleotides, the CDR3 is TGCGCCAGCAGCCAGGTCGCGCTGGGGGACTACGAGCAGTACTTC. Its protein is CASSQVALGDYEQYF.

The J gene is TRBJ2-1, the V gene TRBV18, with D perhaps matching TRBD2 (6 bases). Germline assignment: CDR1 KGHSH and CDR2 LQKENI. This CDR3 is built from 15 residues. V gave up 3 bases and J gave up 8 bases, with 17 bases separating them. CDR3 amino acids: CASSPPGTRVDEQFF. DNA for the CDR3: TGTGCCAGCTCACCCCCCGGGACTCGAGTCGATGAGCAGTTCTTC.

This clonotype has a handful of counts. The V call is TRBV25-1, the J call TRBJ1-2, with D possibly being TRBD1 (5 bases). The CDR3 extends over 13 amino acids. Deletions cut 6 bases from V and 7 bases from J, with 15 bases between. From germline, CDR1 is MGHDK and CDR2 SYGVNS. The CDR3: CASRMGLSAGYTF. The CDR3 DNA follows: TGTGCCAGCAGGATGGGGCTCTCGGCTGGCTACACCTTC.

The chain uses TRBV10-3 and TRBJ2-3; 8 nucleotides line up with TRBD1. The CDR3 loop spans 14 amino acids. The trim removed 6 bases at V and 1 base at J, leaving 3 bases unmatched. Germline CDR1 is ENHRY and CDR2 is SYGVKD. For the CDR3, the DNA is TGTGCCATCAGACTGGGACAGGGCACAGATACGCAGTATTTT. Amino acids: CAIRLGQGTDTQYF.

Only a few counts were recorded for this clonotype. J is TRBJ2-1 and V is TRBV20-1; tentatively, D is TRBD1 (5 bases). The CDR3 runs 16 residues. V dropped 0 bases and J dropped 5 bases, with 17 bases sitting between them. Germline V gene sequence: CDR1 DFQATT, CDR2 SNEGSKA (reference sequence). CDR3 residues: CSARDLRRGGDNEQFF. The CDR3 DNA reads as TGCAGTGCTAGAGATTTAAGAAGGGGTGGGGACAATGAGCAGTTCTTC.

This clonotype was seen repeatedly, ten times or more. The chain uses TRBV24-1 and TRBJ1-2; tentatively, D is TRBD1 (6 bases). Germline assignment: CDR1 KGHDR and CDR2 SFDVKD. The CDR3 has 14 residues. Between the trimmed V and J ends, which lost 3 bases and 4 bases, there was a span of 11 bases. CDR3 sequence: CATSDTGARYGYTF. The CDR3 nucleotides are TGTGCCACCAGTGATACGGGGGCGCGCTATGGCTACACCTTC.

This clonotype was recorded a few times. The chain uses TRBV4-3 and TRBJ1-1; perhaps TRBD1 as D (6 bases). Germline-derived CDR1 and CDR2 are LGHNA and YSLEER. The CDR3 totals 12 residues. With 5 bases removed from V and 7 bases from J, the gap between germline ends came to 11 bases. CDR3 loop: CASSETGSEAFF. The DNA for the CDR3 is TGCGCCAGCAGCGAGACAGGTAGTGAAGCTTTCTTT.

This clonotype was seen a few times. This chain uses TRBV7-9 with TRBJ2-7; TRBD2 might be the D (5 bases). The CDR3 consists of 13 residues. CDR1 and CDR2 from the germline V gene are SEHNR and FQNEAQ (reference sequence). Trimming left V 6 bases short and J 4 bases short, with 13 bases between. CDR3 loop: CASSTEGGYEQYF. The CDR3 nucleotides read TGTGCCAGCAGTACCGAGGGTGGATACGAGCAGTACTTC.

J is TRBJ2-5 and V is TRBV6-2 or TRBV6-3, with D tentatively TRBD1 (6 bases). The CDR3 consists of 14 residues. V lost 6 bases and J 1 base, leaving 12 bases between the germline ends. From germline, CDR1 is MNHEY and CDR2 SVGEGT. CDR3 coding DNA: TGTGCCAGCAGGAAGAGGGGGAGCCAAGAGACCCAGTACTTC. Residues: CASRKRGSQETQYF.

This clonotype was counted a few times. The rearrangement joins TRBV5-1 to TRBJ2-7; 16 positions agree with TRBD2. Losses at the gene ends were 4 bases for V and 3 bases for J; bases not matched to a gene: 4. The CDR3 runs to 16 residues. Germline V gene data show CDR1 as SGHRS and CDR2 as YFSETQ. The CDR3 is CASSPGLAGGNYEQYF. The CDR3 region has the DNA TGCGCCAGCAGCCCGGGACTAGCGGGGGGGAACTACGAGCAGTACTTC.

This clonotype came up many times. V is TRBV18 and J is TRBJ1-1; D may be TRBD1 (5 bases). Germline V gives CDR1 KGHSH, CDR2 LQKENI. The CDR3 runs to 15 residues. V lost 0 bases to trimming and J lost 5 bases, with 13 bases between them. The CDR3 here is CASSPPGARGTEAFF. CDR3 bases: TGTGCCAGCTCACCACCAGGCGCCCGGGGGACTGAAGCTTTCTTT.

A remark on this clonotype: This may stem from a read error, because a much larger clone lies one nucleotide away. V gene TRBV5-6 combines with J gene TRBJ1-1, with D perhaps TRBD1 (5 bases). Deletions cut 8 bases from V and 5 bases from J, with 19 bases between. CDR1 and CDR2 from the germline V gene are SGHDT and YYEEEE. The CDR3 runs 14 residues. The CDR3 DNA is TGTGCCAGGAGCCGCCGGGGCCTCTGGACTGAAGCTTTCTTT. Protein: CARSRRGLWTEAFF.

This clonotype has ten or more counts. The genes are TRBV7-2 and TRBJ2-7; D remains unclear. Germline CDR1 reads SGHTA; CDR2 reads FQGNSA. V lost 0 bases to trimming and J lost 4 bases, with 7 bases between them. The CDR3 spans 13 residues. The CDR3 DNA sequence: TGTGCCAGCAGCTTAGCGCGCGAATACGAGCAGTACTTC. Translating gives CASSLAREYEQYF.

The chain combines TRBV5-1 with TRBJ2-1; 9 bases fit TRBD2. Unmatched junction bases numbered 7, after V lost 4 bases and J lost 2 bases. This CDR3 has 16 amino acids. Per germline, CDR1 SGHRS and CDR2 YFSETQ. The CDR3 bases are TGCGCCAGCAGCGCTAAGACTAGCGGTACCTACAATGAGCAGTTCTTC. Its translation: CASSAKTSGTYNEQFF.

This clonotype was observed a few times. CDR3 nucleotides: TGTGCCAGCAGGGGAGCGGGGATGTACACTGAAGCTTTCTTT. This codes for CASRGAGMYTEAFF. V and J are TRBV12-3 or TRBV12-4 and TRBJ1-1; no definite D call. CDR3 length equals 14 residues. Trimming shortened V by 6 bases and J by 3 bases, and 14 bases separated the two germline ends.

This clonotype was counted a few times. J is TRBJ2-7 and V is TRBV10-1; 9 bases match TRBD1. Per the germline V gene, CDR1 is WNHNN and CDR2 is SYGVQD (reference sequence). The trim removed 3 bases at V and 0 bases at J, leaving 3 bases unmatched. The length of the CDR3 is 15 residues. This CDR3 is CASSDPGQGSYEQYF. Written as DNA, the CDR3 is TGCGCCAGCAGTGACCCGGGACAGGGCTCCTACGAGCAGTACTTC.